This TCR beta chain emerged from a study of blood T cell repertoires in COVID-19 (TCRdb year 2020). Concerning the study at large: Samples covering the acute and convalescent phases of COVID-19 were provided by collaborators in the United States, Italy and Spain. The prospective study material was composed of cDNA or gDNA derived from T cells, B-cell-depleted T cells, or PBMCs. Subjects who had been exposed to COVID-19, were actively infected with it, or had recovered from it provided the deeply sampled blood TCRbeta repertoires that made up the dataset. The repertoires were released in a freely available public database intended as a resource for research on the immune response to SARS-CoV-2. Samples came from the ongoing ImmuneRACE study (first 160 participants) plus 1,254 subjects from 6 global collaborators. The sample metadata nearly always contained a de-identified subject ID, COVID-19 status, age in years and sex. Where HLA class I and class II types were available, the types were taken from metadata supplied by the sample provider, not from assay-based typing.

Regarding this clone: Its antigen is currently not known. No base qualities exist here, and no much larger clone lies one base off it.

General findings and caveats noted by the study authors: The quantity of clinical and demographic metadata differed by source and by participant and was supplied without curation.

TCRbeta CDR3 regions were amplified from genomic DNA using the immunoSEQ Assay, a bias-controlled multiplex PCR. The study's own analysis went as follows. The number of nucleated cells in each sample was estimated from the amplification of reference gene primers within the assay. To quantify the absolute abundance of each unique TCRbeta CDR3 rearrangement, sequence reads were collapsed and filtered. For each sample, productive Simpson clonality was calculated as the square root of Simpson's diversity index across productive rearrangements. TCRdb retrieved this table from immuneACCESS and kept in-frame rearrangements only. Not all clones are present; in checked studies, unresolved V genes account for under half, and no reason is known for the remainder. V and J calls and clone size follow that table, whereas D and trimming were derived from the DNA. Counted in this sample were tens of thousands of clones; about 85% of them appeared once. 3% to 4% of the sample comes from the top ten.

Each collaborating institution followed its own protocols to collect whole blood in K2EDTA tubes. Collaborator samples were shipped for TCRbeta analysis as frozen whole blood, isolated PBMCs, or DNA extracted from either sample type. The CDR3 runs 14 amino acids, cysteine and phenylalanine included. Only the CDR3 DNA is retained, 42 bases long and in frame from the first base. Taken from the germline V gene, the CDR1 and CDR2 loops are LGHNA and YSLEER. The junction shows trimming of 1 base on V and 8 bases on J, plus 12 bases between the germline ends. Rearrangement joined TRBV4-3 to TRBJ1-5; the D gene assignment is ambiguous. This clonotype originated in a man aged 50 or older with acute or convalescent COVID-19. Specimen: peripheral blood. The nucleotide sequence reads TGCGCCAGCAGCCAAGTGGGCTCCCAGGAGCCCCAGCATTTT. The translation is CASSQVGSQEPQHF.